This entry is about one TCR beta chain. The record originates from a study of blood T cell repertoires in COVID-19. V gave up 4 bases and J gave up 2 bases; unmatched junction bases: 2. Germline V gene lookup returns CDR1 SGHTA and CDR2 FQGTGA. The CDR3 covers 15 residues. Profiling relied on immunoSEQ multiplex PCR, and the TCRdb table lists in-frame clones only, not all of them. This sample carries a few hundred thousand clones, about 90% of them seen once, and the ten largest clones take roughly 1.2%. The sample comprised peripheral blood. The chain combines TRBV7-3 with TRBJ2-1; TRBD2 aligns across 10 bases. The source is a man in his forties with acute or convalescent COVID-19. CDR3 nucleotides: TGTGCCAGCAGCTACGGACTAGCGGCCTACAATGAGCAGTTCTTC. This codes for CASSYGLAAYNEQFF.